This TCR beta chain was captured in a study of identical twins' blood T cells (dated by TCRdb to the early 2010s). Broadly, across the study: The roughly twelve libraries, six for the alpha chain and six for the beta chain, yielded 50 million or so Illumina reads in total. Using next-generation sequencing, the study compared the TCR alpha and beta chain repertoires of three pairs of monozygous twins to assess how genetics influences repertoire formation. General findings and caveats noted by the study authors: Because the twins were raised together, environmental influences could not be ruled out as an explanation for the similarity between twins. Independent studies were stated to be required to validate the proposed role of the TCRalpha J segment in MHC recognition during thymic selection. V gene usage was reported to be markedly more similar within twin pairs than between unrelated donors, even among non-selected out-of-frame TCRbeta clonotypes. The count of CDR3 clonotypes shared by two donors depended mainly on the product of the two donors' cloneset sizes, and twins did not clearly depart from this trend. Looking at the most abundant TCRbeta clonotypes, every donor had more CDR3 sequences in common with her twin than with unrelated donors.

To prepare the library, 5' RACE was applied. For sequencing, an Illumina Genome Analyzer IIx was employed. The RNA-based TCR cDNA libraries were made using a previously described protocol that was modified in several ways. To prevent cross-contamination, sample-specific barcodes were introduced on both ends of each TCR cDNA library during cDNA synthesis and amplification. In the paper's pipeline: Each library contained 2.2 to 3.6 million CDR3-containing reads, and somewhere between about 85,000 and nearly 500,000 clonotypes were identified for each individual. After reads with improper barcode index combinations were thrown out, a cloneset for each library was built using the MiTCR software. While assembling CDR3 clonotypes, MiTCR filtered or rescued low-quality reads and corrected PCR and sequencing errors. Artificial out-of-frame clonotypes were mapped to in-frame sequences, with one indel allowed in the CDR3, and then removed. Similarity of V and J gene usage between donors was measured as Jensen-Shannon divergence divided by mean entropy. The raw public data were reprocessed by TCRdb itself: fastp quality trimming at Q25, MiXCR clonotype calling, in-frame beta chains only. Each record represents a unique CDR3 protein, reported with the most common genes and DNA among its rows. Here the V and J calls rest on TCRdb's processing, not on the authors' analysis. The sample table lists roughly 380,000 distinct CDR3 sequences, over 25% of them with a count of one. Clones ranked in the top ten supply about 6% of the sample.

V is pared back by 10 bases and J by 8 bases, with 12 bases lying between the germline termini. Spanning cysteine to phenylalanine, the CDR3 consists of 11 amino acids. The CDR3 DNA has 33 bases and is translated from base 1. Sequences ENHRY (CDR1) and SYGVKD (CDR2) are obtained from the germline V gene. Concerning this clonotype: Its specific antigen is unknown. No quality values exist for individual bases; no much larger clone is one base distant.

Donors were six healthy women forming three monozygous twin pairs. All three twin pairs had been reared together, and it was thought likely that the same infectious agents and vaccines had been met by these twin pairs. RNA was isolated from peripheral blood mononuclear cells and used to prepare TCR cDNA libraries. The sequencing sample was made of PBMCs. The sequence links TRBV10-3 to TRBJ2-1, with no confidently assigned D gene. The sequence came from a woman aged 18 to 55 in good health. The DNA is as follows: TGTGCCACCGGTATTGGGGATGAGCAGTTCTTC. Its coded protein is CATGIGDEQFF.